Listed below are T cell receptor beta chains from one sample, sequenced in a study of CD8+CD57+ T cells in acquired aplastic anemia. TCRdb fed the reads into MiXCR, producing one record per CDR3 protein. The sample records 400,000 to 500,000 distinct CDR3 sequences, around 68% being singletons. Material for sequencing was sorted CD4+, CD8+, or CD8+CD57+ T cells (not recorded which) from PBMCs. The source of these receptors is a human donor in good health, serving as a control. CDR3s include the opening cysteine and the closing phenylalanine or tryptophan. D genes are given only for firm matches. The size of a clone is reported for some rows only, either as once, few or many, or as a class for expanded clones.

len,v_gene,d_gene,j_gene,abundance,CDR3aa,CDR3nt
18,TRBV20-1,TRBD1,TRBJ1-4,few,CSAPQGRDAGQGGEKLFF,TGCAGTGCGCCTCAGGGTAGAGACGCGGGACAGGGTGGTGAAAAACTGTTTTTT
13,TRBV7-8,.,TRBJ1-1,.,CASKGRLNTEAFF,TGTGCCAGCAAGGGACGGCTGAACACTGAAGCTTTCTTT
17,TRBV30,TRBD1,TRBJ2-6,.,CAWGGQGKPSGADVLTF,TGTGCCTGGGGGGGACAGGGGAAACCCTCTGGGGCCGACGTCCTGACTTTC
15,TRBV7-7,TRBD2,TRBJ2-5,.,CASSFGLAGVENQYF,TGTGCCAGCAGCTTCGGACTAGCGGGGGTCGAGAACCAGTACTTC
14,TRBV19,TRBD1,TRBJ1-4,.,CASNTGALYEKLFF,TGTGCCAGTAACACAGGGGCCCTTTATGAAAAGCTGTTCTTT
14,TRBV24-1,TRBD1,TRBJ2-1,.,CATSDPGTGMEQFF,TGTGCCACCAGTGATCCAGGGACAGGGATGGAGCAGTTCTTC
13,TRBV12-3/TRBV12-4,.,TRBJ1-2,many,CASSLRVTYGYTF,TGTGCCAGCTCCCTCCGCGTAACCTATGGCTACACCTTC
13,TRBV3-1,TRBD1,TRBJ1-2,many,CASSPTGGYGYTF,TGTGCCAGCAGCCCGACAGGGGGCTATGGCTACACCTTC
12,TRBV20-1,TRBD1,TRBJ2-5,many,CSAMTGGETQYF,TGCAGTGCCATGACAGGGGGAGAGACCCAGTACTTC
14,TRBV11-2,.,TRBJ1-6,.,CASSWQGSHSPLHF,TGTGCCAGCAGCTGGCAGGGGTCCCATTCACCCCTCCACTTT
15,TRBV7-2,TRBD1,TRBJ1-1,.,CASSRSTGAATEAFF,TGTGCCAGCAGCCGCTCGACAGGGGCGGCCACTGAAGCTTTCTTT
16,TRBV7-9,TRBD1,TRBJ2-7,.,CASSSGTRDRVDEQYF,TGTGCCAGCAGCTCCGGGACCCGGGACAGGGTAGACGAGCAGTACTTC
15,TRBV20-1,.,TRBJ2-7,.,CSVDAHMNTVAEQYF,TGCAGTGTCGACGCACACATGAACACTGTGGCCGAGCAGTACTTC
15,TRBV20-1,TRBD1,TRBJ1-2,.,CSASSQGVYGYGYTF,TGCAGTGCTAGCTCCCAGGGGGTCTACGGCTATGGCTACACCTTC
15,TRBV15,TRBD1,TRBJ1-5,.,CATSRTGQGYQPQHF,TGTGCCACCAGCAGAACCGGACAGGGATATCAGCCCCAGCATTTT
14,TRBV5-4,.,TRBJ1-2,.,CASSLVCRYYGYTF,TGTGCCAGCAGCTTGGTGTGTCGATACTATGGCTACACCTTC
15,TRBV7-3,.,TRBJ2-3,.,CASSVERLSTVTQYF,TGTGCCAGCAGCGTAGAGCGACTCTCCACAGTCACGCAGTATTTT
13,TRBV20-1,.,TRBJ2-7,.,CSAETGQPYEQYF,TGCAGTGCTGAGACAGGCCAACCCTACGAGCAGTACTTC
13,TRBV20-1,.,TRBJ1-5,.,CSATPGRNQPRHF,TGCAGTGCTACTCCGGGACGGAATCAGCCCCGGCATTTT
19,TRBV4-1,TRBD2,TRBJ2-3,many,CASSQYYGTSASSTDTQYF,TGCGCCAGCAGCCAATACTACGGGACTAGCGCCTCTAGCACAGATACGCAGTATTTT
14,TRBV24-1,.,TRBJ1-1,.,CATVSIQGNTEAFF,TGTGCCACCGTCTCCATACAGGGGAACACTGAAGCTTTCTTT
14,TRBV7-3,TRBD1,TRBJ1-4,.,CASSVQGADDELFF,TGTGCCAGCAGCGTCCAGGGGGCGGATGATGAACTGTTTTTT
17,TRBV24-1,TRBD2,TRBJ2-3,.,CATSDFWTSGSTDTQYF,TGTGCCACCAGTGATTTCTGGACTAGCGGGAGCACAGATACGCAGTATTTT
15,TRBV5-1,.,TRBJ1-4,many,CASTHDGQTNEKLFF,TGCGCCAGCACCCATGACGGACAGACTAATGAAAAACTGTTTTTT
12,TRBV7-9,.,TRBJ1-2,.,CASSAKNYGYTF,TGTGCCAGCAGCGCCAAGAATTATGGCTATACGTTC
12,TRBV20-1,TRBD2,TRBJ2-1,.,CSARTSPDTQFF,TGCAGTGCTCGGACTAGTCCAGATACGCAGTTCTTC
13,TRBV5-1,.,TRBJ1-4,once,CASSLARAEKLFF,TGCGCCAGCAGCCTAGCAAGGGCAGAAAAACTGTTTTTT
14,TRBV7-9,TRBD1,TRBJ2-1,many,CASSRDRAYNEQFF,TGTGCCAGCAGCCGAGACAGGGCGTACAATGAGCAGTTCTTC
14,TRBV7-8,TRBD2,TRBJ2-5,.,CASLGGPRKETQYF,TGTGCCAGCCTGGGAGGGCCTAGAAAAGAGACCCAGTACTTC
16,TRBV5-1,TRBD2,TRBJ2-1,many,CASSLDSAWGGNEQFF,TGCGCCAGCAGCTTGGATTCGGCTTGGGGGGGCAATGAGCAGTTCTTC
15,TRBV12-5,TRBD1,TRBJ2-7,many,CASGSGQDGSYEQYF,TGTGCTAGTGGTTCGGGACAGGACGGGTCCTACGAGCAGTACTTC
10,TRBV20-1,.,TRBJ2-7,.,CSAVSGEQYF,TGCAGTGCGGTTTCGGGCGAGCAGTACTTC
12,TRBV20-1,.,TRBJ1-1,.,CSASAWTTEAFF,TGCAGTGCTAGTGCCTGGACCACTGAAGCTTTCTTT
14,TRBV20-1,TRBD2,TRBJ2-7,once,CSARGPREASEQYF,TGCAGTGCTAGAGGGCCGCGGGAGGCCTCCGAGCAGTACTTC
12,TRBV6-5,.,TRBJ2-5,many,CASSTSQETQYF,TGTGCCAGCAGTACGAGCCAAGAGACCCAGTACTTC
19,TRBV6-2/TRBV6-3,TRBD1,TRBJ1-6,many,CASRSPGQGAKTYNSPLHF,TGTGCCAGCAGATCCCCGGGACAGGGGGCGAAAACCTATAATTCACCCCTCCACTTT
14,TRBV7-7,.,TRBJ2-2,.,CASSLAAGTGELFF,TGTGCCAGCAGCTTAGCCGCTGGGACCGGGGAGCTGTTTTTT